These T cell receptor beta chains were read from a single sample in a study of vaccination effects on CD4 cells after COVID-19. Profiling relied on immunoSEQ multiplex PCR, and the TCRdb table lists in-frame clones only, not all of them. The sample consists of some 39,000 clones, about 81% of them appearing once. For these TCRs, the target antigens are not known. The sample in question was CD4+ T cells from PBMCs cultured without peptide, obtained before COVID-19 vaccination. These receptors were obtained from a human donor who received a COVID-19 vaccine. Each CDR3 is given with its conserved first and last residue. D genes are given only for firm matches.

j_call d_call v_call cdr3_aa
TRBJ1-2 TRBD1 TRBV6-5 CASRHTNRGGYGYTF
TRBJ2-1 TRBD2 TRBV7-2 CASSLEHQRLAGVVTVF
TRBJ1-5 NA TRBV19 CASSIPPWNTRGNQPQHF
TRBJ1-6 NA TRBV7-7 CATVTPASLHF
TRBJ1-2 TRBD1 TRBV4-1 CASSQNRDSPNYGYTF
TRBJ1-2 NA TRBV6-5 CASSYGQRNYGYTF
TRBJ1-2 TRBD1 TRBV5-6 CASSADRGYDGYTF
TRBJ2-1 TRBD2 TRBV14 CASSQLAGSYNEQFF
TRBJ1-2 NA TRBV19 CASSRSQEYGYTF
TRBJ2-2 NA TRBV14 CASTTGNTGELFF
TRBJ1-6 TRBD1 TRBV3-1/TRBV3-2 CASRLTGGTSPLHF
TRBJ1-3 NA TRBV2 CASSEQGDTIYF
TRBJ2-3 NA TRBV27 CASSLPGAGDTQYF
TRBJ1-6 TRBD1 TRBV10-3 CAISRAGGDNSPLHF
TRBJ1-6 NA TRBV6-1 CASSEGRGDNSPLHF
TRBJ2-5 NA TRBV5-5 CASSLAETQYF
TRBJ2-2 NA TRBV9 CASSVDLNTGELFF
TRBJ1-2 NA TRBV2 CASSFGRTNYGYTF
TRBJ2-2 TRBD2 TRBV7-2 CASRNGGGTGELFF
TRBJ1-4 TRBD1 TRBV4-3 CASSLPPAWTTGGLNEKLFF
TRBJ2-1 TRBD1 TRBV5-8 CASSFNYRGNEQFF
TRBJ1-5 NA TRBV2 CASSETRTRGPQHF
TRBJ2-2 NA TRBV18 CASSPGASGELFF
TRBJ2-2 NA TRBV4-3 CASSQDQALTGGELFF
TRBJ2-2 NA TRBV6-6 CASSHSHTGELFF
TRBJ2-1 NA TRBV4-1 CASSHLERGAYISEQFF
TRBJ2-5 TRBD2 TRBV5-1 CASSLHRGSGVETQYF
TRBJ1-6 NA TRBV28 CASSLEDYSPLHF
TRBJ2-4 TRBD1 TRBV5-6 CASSTGDRANIQYF
TRBJ1-5 NA TRBV10-1 CASSEGGSGNQPQHF
TRBJ1-4 TRBD1 TRBV5-1 CASSLSQGEKLFF
TRBJ1-1 TRBD1 TRBV19 CASTLTGGTEAFF
TRBJ2-5 TRBD1 TRBV3-1/TRBV3-2 CASSRQGRLKETQYF
TRBJ1-2 NA TRBV7-2 CASGHQAPYGYTF
TRBJ1-1 NA TRBV7-2 CASSLAGKTTEAFF
TRBJ2-5 NA TRBV5-4 CASSRDFQETQYF
TRBJ2-2 TRBD2 TRBV5-1 CASSERTSFSTGELFF
TRBJ2-2 NA TRBV2 CASQPQAGELFF
TRBJ1-1 NA TRBV4-1 CASSQGRAGVEREAFF
TRBJ1-1 NA TRBV5-1 CASSPQYNTEAFF
TRBJ2-5 TRBD2 TRBV24-1 CATSDPRGSGETQYF
TRBJ1-4 NA TRBV7-8 CASSLVGLPEKLFF
TRBJ2-1 NA TRBV29-1 CSARTDIYNEQFF
TRBJ2-5 NA TRBV5-1 CASSFGVTSLKTQYF
TRBJ1-1 NA TRBV15 CATSRETGLTEAFF
TRBJ2-3 TRBD1 TRBV19 CASRGVPGTGGDTQYF
TRBJ2-2 TRBD1 TRBV5-1 CASSPTGTANTGELFF
TRBJ2-5 NA TRBV7-9 CASSLVGGWETQYF
TRBJ1-2 NA TRBV2 CASSEIRNYGYTF
TRBJ1-4 NA TRBV18 CASSPQGPNEKLFF
TRBJ2-5 NA TRBV4-1 CASSQETQVPRETQYF
TRBJ2-5 TRBD1 TRBV5-8 CASSSTGTGDETQYF
TRBJ2-3 TRBD2 TRBV15 CATSRGLAGASDTQYF
TRBJ2-3 TRBD2 TRBV10-3 CAIGPSGTDTQYF
TRBJ2-1 NA TRBV11-2 CASSLGSSLFF
TRBJ1-2 NA TRBV12-3/TRBV12-4 CASSFARVNGYTF